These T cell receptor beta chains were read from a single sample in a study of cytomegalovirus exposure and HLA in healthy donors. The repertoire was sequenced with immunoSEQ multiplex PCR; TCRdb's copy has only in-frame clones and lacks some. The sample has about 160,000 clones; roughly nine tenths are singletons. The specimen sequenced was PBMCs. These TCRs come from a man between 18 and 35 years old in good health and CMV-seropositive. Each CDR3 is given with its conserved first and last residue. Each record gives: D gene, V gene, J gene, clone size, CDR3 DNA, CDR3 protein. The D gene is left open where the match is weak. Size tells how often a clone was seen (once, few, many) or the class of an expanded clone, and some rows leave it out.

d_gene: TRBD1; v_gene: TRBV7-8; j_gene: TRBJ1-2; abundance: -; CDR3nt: TGTGCCAGCAGCTTAACGGGACAGGGATCCGGCTACACCTTC; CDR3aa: CASSLTGQGSGYTF
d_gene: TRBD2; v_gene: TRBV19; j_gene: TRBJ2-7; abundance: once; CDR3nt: TGTGCCAGTAGTATCGCCTATGGGGCGGGAGGGTACGAGCAGTACTTC; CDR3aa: CASSIAYGAGGYEQYF
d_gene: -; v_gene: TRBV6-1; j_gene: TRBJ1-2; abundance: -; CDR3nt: TGTGCCAGCAGAGCGACAGGTCTCTATGGCTACACCTTC; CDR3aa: CASRATGLYGYTF
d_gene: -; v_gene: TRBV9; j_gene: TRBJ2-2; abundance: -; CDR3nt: TGTGCCAGCAGCGTTAGGCAGGGGAACACCGGGGAGCTGTTTTTT; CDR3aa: CASSVRQGNTGELFF
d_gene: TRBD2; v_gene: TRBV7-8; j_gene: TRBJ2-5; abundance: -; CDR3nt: TGTGCCAGCAGTAGACTAGCGGGAGAGGGGACCCAGTACTTC; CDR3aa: CASSRLAGEGTQYF
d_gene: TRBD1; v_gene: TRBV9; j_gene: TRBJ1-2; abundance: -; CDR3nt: TGTGCCAGCAGCCCAGGGACAGGGCCTTATGGCTACACCTTC; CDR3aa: CASSPGTGPYGYTF
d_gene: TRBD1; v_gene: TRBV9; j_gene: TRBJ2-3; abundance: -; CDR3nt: TGTGCCAGCAGCGTAGTACAGGGGGCAGATACGCAGTATTTT; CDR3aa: CASSVVQGADTQYF
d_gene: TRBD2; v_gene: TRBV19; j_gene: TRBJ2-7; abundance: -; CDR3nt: TGTGCCAGTAGCACCTCTCCCGGGACTAGTATTTACGAGCAGTACTTC; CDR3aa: CASSTSPGTSIYEQYF
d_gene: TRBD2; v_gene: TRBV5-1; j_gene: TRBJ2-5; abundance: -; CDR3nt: TGCGCCAGCAGCTTGTCTAGCGGGCAAGAGACCCAGTACTTC; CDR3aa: CASSLSSGQETQYF
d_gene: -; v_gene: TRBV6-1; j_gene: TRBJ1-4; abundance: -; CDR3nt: TGTGCCAGCAGTGAAGGGAGGGCCCGATTAGAGGAAAAACTGTTTTTT; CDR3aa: CASSEGRARLEEKLFF
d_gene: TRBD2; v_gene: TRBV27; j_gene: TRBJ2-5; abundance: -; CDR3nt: TGTGCCAGCAGTTCCCCTGTAGCGGGAGTAGAGACCCAGTACTTC; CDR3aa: CASSSPVAGVETQYF
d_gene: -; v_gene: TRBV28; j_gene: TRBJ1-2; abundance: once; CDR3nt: TGTGCCAGCAGGTGGGGGGGCGCACGGTATGGCTACACCTTC; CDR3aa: CASRWGGARYGYTF
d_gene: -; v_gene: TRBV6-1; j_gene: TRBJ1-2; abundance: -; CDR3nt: TGTGCCAGCAGTGCGGGTCCTTTAGGCAGCAATGGTGGCTACACCTTC; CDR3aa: CASSAGPLGSNGGYTF
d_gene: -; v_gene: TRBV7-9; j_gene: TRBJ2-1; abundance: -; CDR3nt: TGTGCCAGCAGCTTTTCTGTGGCCGATGAGCAGTTCTTC; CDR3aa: CASSFSVADEQFF
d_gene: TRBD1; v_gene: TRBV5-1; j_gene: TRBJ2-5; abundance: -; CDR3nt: TGCGCCAGCAGCTTGGGACAGGGGGTCGAGACCCAGTACTTC; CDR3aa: CASSLGQGVETQYF
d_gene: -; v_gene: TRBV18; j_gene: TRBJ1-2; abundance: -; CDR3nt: TGTGCCAGCTCACCAGGGGCAGGGCAAGGCTACACCTTC; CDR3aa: CASSPGAGQGYTF
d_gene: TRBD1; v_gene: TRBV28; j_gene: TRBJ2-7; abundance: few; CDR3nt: TGTGCCAGCAAGAGAGGGGACAGGATCTACGAGCAGTACTTC; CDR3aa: CASKRGDRIYEQYF
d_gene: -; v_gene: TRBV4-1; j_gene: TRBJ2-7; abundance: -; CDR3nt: TGCGCCAGCAGCCAACCCAGAGAGCCGGTTGAGGGTTGGAACGAGCAGTACTTC; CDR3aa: CASSQPREPVEGWNEQYF
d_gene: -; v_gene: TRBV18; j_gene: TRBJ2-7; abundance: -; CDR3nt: TGTGCCAGCTCACCTTCTACTAGGGAGCAGTACTTC; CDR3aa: CASSPSTREQYF
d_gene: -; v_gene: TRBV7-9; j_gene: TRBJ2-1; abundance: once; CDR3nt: TGTGCCAGCAGCTTAACTAGGAATGAGCAGTTCTTC; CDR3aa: CASSLTRNEQFF
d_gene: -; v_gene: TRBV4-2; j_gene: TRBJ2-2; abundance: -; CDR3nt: TGTGCCAGCAGCCCAGGGGCGGGTGTGGCGGGGGACACCGGGGAGCTGTTTTTT; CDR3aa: CASSPGAGVAGDTGELFF
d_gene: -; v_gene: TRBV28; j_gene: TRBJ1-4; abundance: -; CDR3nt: TGTGCCAGCAGTTTTTCCAGGCCTCCAACTAATGAAAAACTGTTTTTT; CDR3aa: CASSFSRPPTNEKLFF
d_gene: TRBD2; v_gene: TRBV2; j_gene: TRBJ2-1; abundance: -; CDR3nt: TGTGCCAGCAGTGAGCGCGGGAGGATGGATGAGCAGTTCTTC; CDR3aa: CASSERGRMDEQFF
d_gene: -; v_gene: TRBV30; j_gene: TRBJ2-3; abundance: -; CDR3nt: TGTGCCTGGAGTGTGGGGCTAATCACAGATACGCAGTATTTT; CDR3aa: CAWSVGLITDTQYF
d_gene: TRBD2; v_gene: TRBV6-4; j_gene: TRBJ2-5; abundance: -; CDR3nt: TGTGCCAGCAGTGACTCCGGGGGGGCCGGAGAGACCCAGTACTTC; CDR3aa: CASSDSGGAGETQYF
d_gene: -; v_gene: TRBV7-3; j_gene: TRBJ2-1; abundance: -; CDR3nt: TGTGCCAGCAGCTTAACAGAGCGGCCGGGGAATGAGCAGTTCTTC; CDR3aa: CASSLTERPGNEQFF
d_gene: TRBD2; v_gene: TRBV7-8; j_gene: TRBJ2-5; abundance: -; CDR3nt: TGTGCCAGCAGCCCTCAGCTCAGCGGGAGAAGAGAGACCCAGTACTTC; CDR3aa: CASSPQLSGRRETQYF
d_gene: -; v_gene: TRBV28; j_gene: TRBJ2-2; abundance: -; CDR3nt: TGTGCCAGCAGTATCCTAAGGGAGTCCGGGGAGCTGTTTTTT; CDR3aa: CASSILRESGELFF
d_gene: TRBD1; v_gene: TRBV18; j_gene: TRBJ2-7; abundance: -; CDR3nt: TGTGCCAGCTCACCGATGAGACAGGGTGGCCACGAGCAGTACTTC; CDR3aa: CASSPMRQGGHEQYF
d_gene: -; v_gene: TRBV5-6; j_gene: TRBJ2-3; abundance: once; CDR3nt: TGTGCCAGCAGCTCGACCCTAGTGGTAGGCACAGATACGCAGTATTTT; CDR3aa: CASSSTLVVGTDTQYF
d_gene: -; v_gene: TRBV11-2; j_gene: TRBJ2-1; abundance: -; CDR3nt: TGTGCCAGCAGCTTTTTAGATAGCTCCTACAATGAGCAGTTCTTC; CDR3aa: CASSFLDSSYNEQFF
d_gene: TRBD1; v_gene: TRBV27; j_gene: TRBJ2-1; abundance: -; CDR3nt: TGTGCCAGCAGTGCCAGGACAGGGGGACGGAATGAGCAGTTCTTC; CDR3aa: CASSARTGGRNEQFF
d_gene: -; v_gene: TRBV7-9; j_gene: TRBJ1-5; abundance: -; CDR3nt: TGTGCCAGCAGCCGAGAGTCCGGCAATCAGCCCCAGCATTTT; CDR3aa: CASSRESGNQPQHF
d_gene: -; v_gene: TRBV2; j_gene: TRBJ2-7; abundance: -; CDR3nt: TGTGCCAGCAGTGAAGAGGGCGGGGGCGGCTACGAGCAGTACTTC; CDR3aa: CASSEEGGGGYEQYF
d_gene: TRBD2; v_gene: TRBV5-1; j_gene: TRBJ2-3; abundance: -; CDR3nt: TGCGCCAGCGGCGGGGGACTAGCGGGATGGGCTCCAACCCACACAGATACGCAGTATTTT; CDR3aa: CASGGGLAGWAPTHTDTQYF
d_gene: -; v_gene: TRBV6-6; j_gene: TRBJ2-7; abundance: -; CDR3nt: TGTGCCAGCAGTTTGACAGTTTACGAGCAGTACTTC; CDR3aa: CASSLTVYEQYF
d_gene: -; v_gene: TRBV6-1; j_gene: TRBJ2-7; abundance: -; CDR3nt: TGTGCCAGCGGGACAAACTACGAGCAGTACTTC; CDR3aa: CASGTNYEQYF
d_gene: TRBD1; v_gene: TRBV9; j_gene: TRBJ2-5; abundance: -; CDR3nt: TGTGCCAGCACAACCGGGACAGGGGGCCTCGAGACCCAGTACTTC; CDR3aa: CASTTGTGGLETQYF
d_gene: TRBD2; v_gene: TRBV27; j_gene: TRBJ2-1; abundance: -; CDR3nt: TGTGCCAGCAGTTTAGGGCGGGAGACTTTAGATGAGCAGTTCTTC; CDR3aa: CASSLGRETLDEQFF
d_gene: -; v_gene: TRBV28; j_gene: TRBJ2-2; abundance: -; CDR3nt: TGTGCCAGCAGGCCCGGGACTTCAACCGGGGAGCTGTTTTTT; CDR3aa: CASRPGTSTGELFF
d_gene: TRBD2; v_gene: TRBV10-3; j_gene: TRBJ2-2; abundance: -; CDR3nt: TGTGCCATCAGTGAGATACTAGCGGGAGGCAACACCGGGGAGCTGTTTTTT; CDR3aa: CAISEILAGGNTGELFF
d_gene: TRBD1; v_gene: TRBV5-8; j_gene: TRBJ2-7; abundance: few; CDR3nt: TGTGCCAGCAGCCCCCGGGACAGATCCTACGGGCAGTACTTC; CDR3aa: CASSPRDRSYGQYF
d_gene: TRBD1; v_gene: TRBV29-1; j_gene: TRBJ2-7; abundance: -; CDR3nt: TGCAGCGCCGCGGGACAGGGAGGCACATACGAGCAGTACTTC; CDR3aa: CSAAGQGGTYEQYF
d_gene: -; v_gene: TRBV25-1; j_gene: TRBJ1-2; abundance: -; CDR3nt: TGTGCCAGCAGTGGACAAAGAGACAGCAACCATCCTCATGGCTACACCTTC; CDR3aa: CASSGQRDSNHPHGYTF
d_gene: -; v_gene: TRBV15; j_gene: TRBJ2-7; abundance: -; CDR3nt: TGTGCCACCAGCAGTGGGGACTCGGCCTACGAGCAGTACTTC; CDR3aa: CATSSGDSAYEQYF
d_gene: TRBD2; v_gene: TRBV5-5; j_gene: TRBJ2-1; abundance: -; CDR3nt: TGTGCCAGCAGCTTATTACTAGCGGGATTCAAGGATGAGCAGTTCTTC; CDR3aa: CASSLLLAGFKDEQFF
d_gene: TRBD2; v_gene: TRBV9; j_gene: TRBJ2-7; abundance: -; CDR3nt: TGTGCCAGCAGCGTAGGTAGTACTAGCGGGGACGAGCAGTACTTC; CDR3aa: CASSVGSTSGDEQYF
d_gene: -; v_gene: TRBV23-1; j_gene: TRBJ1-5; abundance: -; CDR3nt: TGCGCCAGCAGTCTTCAGGGAATACACAATCAGCCCCAGCATTTT; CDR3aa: CASSLQGIHNQPQHF
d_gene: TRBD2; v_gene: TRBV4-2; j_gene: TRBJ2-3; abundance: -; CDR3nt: TGTGCCAGCAGCCAAGGGAGAGCGGGAGGTAGCACAGATACGCAGTATTTT; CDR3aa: CASSQGRAGGSTDTQYF
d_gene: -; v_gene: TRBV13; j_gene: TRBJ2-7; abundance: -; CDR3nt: TGTGCCAGCAGCCCCACAGGTACCGGGACTCCCTACGAGCAGTACTTC; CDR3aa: CASSPTGTGTPYEQYF
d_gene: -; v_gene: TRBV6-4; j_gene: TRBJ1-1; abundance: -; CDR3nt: TGTGCCAGCAGGCTGAGTCCGCAGGGGAACACTGAAGCTTTCTTT; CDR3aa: CASRLSPQGNTEAFF
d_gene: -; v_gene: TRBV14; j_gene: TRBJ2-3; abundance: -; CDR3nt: TGTGCCAGCAGCCAATTCCTCGGGGATACGCAGTATTTT; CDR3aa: CASSQFLGDTQYF
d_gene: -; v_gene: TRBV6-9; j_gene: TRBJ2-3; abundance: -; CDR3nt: TGTGCCAGCAGTTGGTCCTTCACGGCAGATACGCAGTATTTT; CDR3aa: CASSWSFTADTQYF
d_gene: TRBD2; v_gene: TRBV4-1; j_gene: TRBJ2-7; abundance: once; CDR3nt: TGCGCCAGCAGCCAGGCGCTAGCGGCCCCCTACGAGCAGTACTTC; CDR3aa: CASSQALAAPYEQYF
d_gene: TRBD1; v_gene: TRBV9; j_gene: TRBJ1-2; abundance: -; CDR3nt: TGTGCCAGCAGCGCCTCCCCGTTCGGACAGGGGATCCCCACTAACTATGGCTACACCTTC; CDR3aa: CASSASPFGQGIPTNYGYTF
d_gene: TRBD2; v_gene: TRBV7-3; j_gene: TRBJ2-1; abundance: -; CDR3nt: TGTGCCAGCAGCTTAATCGAGCGGGATTACAATGAGCAGTTCTTC; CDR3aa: CASSLIERDYNEQFF
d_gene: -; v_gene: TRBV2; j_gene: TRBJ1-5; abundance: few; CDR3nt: TGTGCCAGCAGTGCATGGTATAACGGTCAGCCCCAGCATTTT; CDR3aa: CASSAWYNGQPQHF